Described below is a single T cell receptor beta chain sequence and its context. The entry originates in a study of control samples from healthy donors and cancer patients. The V gene's germline CDR1 is MGHRA and CDR2 YSYEKL. The CDR3 runs to 13 residues. V was trimmed by 1 base and J by 4 bases, leaving 7 bases between them. The data were produced by immunoSEQ multiplex PCR, yet TCRdb's version contains in-frame clones alone and is incomplete. The sample records some 150,000 clones, around 92% being singletons. This clonotype was sampled from a young man in good health. The gene calls are TRBV4-1 and TRBJ1-1; perhaps TRBD1 as D (5 bases). Sequenced: blood. The CDR3 coding sequence is TGCGCCAGCAGCCAAGTGGGGCTCACTGAAGCTTTCTTT. Amino acid sequence: CASSQVGLTEAFF.